This T cell receptor (beta chain) comes out of a study of spatial heterogeneity in lung cancer (dated by TCRdb to between 2018 and 2021). Study-wide context: The donors were some 70 patients from the lung TRACERx cohort who had early-stage, untreated non-small cell lung cancer. Follow-up PBMC samples were sequenced whenever available, with the median time to follow-up being 2 to 3 years after resection. More beta-chain than alpha-chain transcripts were consistently detected, likely reflecting higher beta-chain transcript abundance. In the raw uncorrected reads, each unique combination of TCR and UMI appeared more than ten times on average. In non-small cell lung cancer, the study made a quantitative comparison of TCR alpha and beta repertoires among multiple tumor regions, matched nontumor lung and blood. Nonsynonymous mutation counts, determined by whole-exome sequencing of tumor tissue, were related to TCR repertoire features. At surgery, 200 or so tumor regions, approximately 64 matched nontumor lung samples and more than 55 PBMC samples were TCR-sequenced for both alpha and beta chains.

Summary of the overall study and its limitations: Only 13 to 15 patients were included in the comparisons of baseline and follow-up blood repertoires. Ubiquitous expanded tumor TCRs showed up in blood more often at tumor resection than at routine follow-up. Confirming at a functional level the hypothesis that regional TCRs recognize regional mutations was considered to require additional single-cell paired TCR alpha and beta sequencing.

The CDR3 runs 12 residues from the cysteine to the phenylalanine. The kept DNA is CDR3 alone, 36 bases in frame from the first base. The junction carries 11 bases between V and J, which are trimmed by 2 bases and 9 bases respectively. From a lookup of the germline V gene (reference sequence), CDR1 and CDR2 are DFQATT and SNEGSKA. In the case of this clonotype: Which antigen it targets is not known. There are no base qualities to consult, and no much larger clone falls within one base.

The time point label for this specimen denotes: blood at routine non-recurrence follow-up after resection. TCR sequencing used whole RNA extracted from tumor and nontumor lung tissue, or from cryopreserved PBMC samples, without cell sorting. Patients were selected for TCR sequencing only if sufficient RNA was available from at least two tumor regions. The method behind the library was 5' RACE. Sequencing instrument: NextSeq 500. The TCR library protocol attached a unique molecular identifier to each TCR cDNA molecule to allow correction of PCR and sequencing errors. As for the authors' bioinformatics: Decombinator tools were used for TCR identification, UMI-based error correction and CDR3 extraction. TCRs above a frequency of 2 per 1,000, corresponding to the top 1% of the tumor frequency distribution, were defined as expanded. Each repertoire was subsampled 100 times to 5,000 TCRs, after which Renyi diversity was computed with the R vegan package. CDR3 similarity networks were constructed using string-kernel similarity of amino acid triplets, with links drawn between CDR3s whose pairwise similarity was above 0.82. TCRdb reprocessing: public reads trimmed at Q25 with fastp, clones called with MiXCR, in-frame beta chains kept. Rows are combined by CDR3 protein, so each entry shows the most common genes and DNA. TCRdb's processing, not the authors', yielded these V and J calls. This sample gives around 110,000 distinct CDR3 sequences in total; 10% to 15% of them show up just once. The ten largest clones take up around a sixth of the sample.

Specimen: PBMCs, collected at follow-up. This clonotype originated in a male donor with early-stage non-small cell lung cancer. The sequence is built from TRBV20-1 and TRBJ2-1, and perhaps TRBD2 as D gene, on 6 matching bases. The CDR3 reads CSARPGTPEQFF. The DNA sequence is as follows: TGCAGTGCTAGACCCGGGACTCCTGAGCAGTTCTTC.